The clone carrying this T cell receptor (beta chain) was recorded at least ten times. PCR was performed a second time for 7 to 11 cycles using a sample-barcoded 5' primer and a J-beta primer mix. TCRdb called the 5' RACE reads again in MiXCR, with one record for every CDR3 protein. The repertoire holds roughly 930,000 distinct CDR3 sequences, with roughly 48% as singletons. This entry belongs to a study of blood T cells in healthy people across ages. Germline loops: CDR1 SGHDT, CDR2 YYEEEE. The CDR3 has 12 residues. The receptor was isolated from a man under 40 in good health. V gene TRBV5-6 combines with J gene TRBJ2-5, with D possibly matching TRBD1 (6 bases). The J call is doubtful: the DNA matches TRBJ2-7 better. Specimen: blood. CDR3 nucleotides: TGTGCCAGCAGCTTGGACAGGGCCGAGCAGTACTTC. Protein sequence: CASSLDRAEQYF.